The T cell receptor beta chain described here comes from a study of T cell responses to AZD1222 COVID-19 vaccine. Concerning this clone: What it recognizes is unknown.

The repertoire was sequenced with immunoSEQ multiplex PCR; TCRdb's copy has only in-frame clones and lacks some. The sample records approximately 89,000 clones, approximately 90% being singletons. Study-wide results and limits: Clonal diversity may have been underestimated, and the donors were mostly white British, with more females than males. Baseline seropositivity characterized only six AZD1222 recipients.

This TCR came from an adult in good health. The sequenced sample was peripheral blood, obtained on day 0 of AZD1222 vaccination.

CDR3 in DNA: TGTGCCAGCAGTATCCGGACGAACACTGAAGCTTTCTTT. Its protein product is CASSIRTNTEAFF. The genes are TRBV27 and TRBJ1-1; unclear D gene. This CDR3 comprises 13 residues. Germline CDR1 and CDR2: MNHEY and SMNVEV (reference sequence). Trimming cost V 5 bases and J 1 base, with 8 bases left between them.